This TCR beta chain is from a study of cytomegalovirus exposure and HLA in healthy donors. Overall study context: HLA-typed donors contributed some 85 million unique TCRs, which were held in an early data release.

V was trimmed by 6 bases and J by 0 bases, leaving 12 bases between them. The CDR3 covers 14 residues. Germline V gene lookup returns CDR1 ENHRY and CDR2 SYGVKD. In regard to this clone: What it recognizes is unknown.

PCR involved 60 Vbeta and 13 Jbeta primers. TCRdb keeps only in-frame clones here, not all; method: immunoSEQ multiplex PCR. Its clone listing holds 77,000 or so clones. Study-wide results and limits: In a later analysis, a genetic analysis reported fewer productive-TCR N-insertions in an Asian-associated ancestry cluster than the cohort average.

Sequencing input: PBMCs. The TCR sequence derives from a man aged 25 to 40 in good health and CMV-seronegative. The chain is built from TRBV10-3 and TRBJ2-7; no firm D call. The DNA for the CDR3 is TGTGCCATCAGACAAACCTTGATCTCCTACGAGCAGTACTTC. It codes for CAIRQTLISYEQYF.